The next 23 T cell receptor beta chains were all read from a single sample in a study of blood T cells in healthy people across ages. The use of a sample-barcoded 5' primer and a J-beta primer mix characterized a second PCR of 7 to 11 cycles. One entry per CDR3 protein results from TCRdb running MiXCR on the 5' RACE reads. Found here are 1.5 million to 1.9 million distinct CDR3 sequences, 42% of them singletons; the top ten hold just over 4%. Sequencing used blood. The receptors derive from a woman in her late teens or twenties in good health.

The chain is built from TRBV7-9 and TRBJ1-6; no clear D. CDR1 SEHNR and CDR2 FQNEAQ come from the germline V gene (reference sequence). The CDR3 length is 16 residues. Trimming left V 6 bases short and J 0 bases short, with 12 bases between. In nucleotides, the CDR3 is TGTGCCAGCAGTAATTTAGGGAGCTCCTATAATTCACCCCTCCACTTT. Residues: CASSNLGSSYNSPLHF.

This chain links TRBV29-1 with TRBJ2-7, with D perhaps given as TRBD1 or TRBD2 (5 bases each). CDR3 length: 13 residues. From germline, CDR1 is SQVTM and CDR2 ANQGSEA. Trimming removed 1 base at V and 5 bases at J, with 12 bases between. The CDR3 sequence: CSVEGDGGHEQYF. The DNA for the CDR3 is TGCAGCGTTGAAGGGGATGGGGGTCACGAGCAGTACTTC.

The chain has TRBV2 and TRBJ2-1, with 10 nucleotides matching TRBD2. V shed 7 bases and J 10 bases; nucleotides not matched to a gene: 7. Germline V lookup: CDR1 SNHLY, CDR2 FYNNEI. The CDR3 loop spans 13 amino acids. The CDR3 region has the DNA TGTGCCAGCATGGGACTAGCGAAGACAGAGCAGTTCTTC. This translates into CASMGLAKTEQFF.

This clonotype showed up many times. This CDR3 reads CASRSTGVTQYF. The CDR3 nucleotides read TGTGCCAGCAGGTCGACAGGGGTTACGCAGTATTTT. The chain employs TRBV2 and TRBJ2-3; 8 positions agree with TRBD1. V shed 6 bases, J shed 8 bases, and the junction held 4 bases outside the gene matches. Germline CDR1 is SNHLY and CDR2 is FYNNEI. The CDR3 contains 12 residues.

This clonotype was found a few times. The chain combines TRBV5-1 with TRBJ2-7, with 9 positions matching TRBD1. Germline trimming cut 3 bases from V and 3 bases from J; bases unmatched to any gene: 13. The CDR3 consists of 17 residues. Per the germline V gene, CDR1 is SGHRS and CDR2 is YFSETQ. The CDR3 spells CASSWSRETGGFYEQYF. CDR3 bases: TGCGCCAGCAGCTGGTCCCGGGAGACAGGGGGTTTCTACGAGCAGTACTTC.

This clonotype was detected many times. This sequence joins TRBV9 and TRBJ2-7, with 8 nucleotides matching TRBD1. The tail of the sequence fits TRBJ2-5 better, so the J call may be wrong. The CDR3 is 14 residues long. The germline gives CDR1 SGDLS, CDR2 YYNGEE. The CDR3 coding sequence is TGTGCCAGCAGCGCAACAGGGGGTCACGAGACCCAGTACTTC. Protein product: CASSATGGHETQYF.

Only a few counts were recorded for this clonotype. The chain is built from TRBV12-3 or TRBV12-4 and TRBJ2-7; 8 bases map to TRBD1. V shed 1 base, J shed 3 bases, and the junction held 8 bases outside the gene matches. The CDR3 runs to 16 residues. The CDR3 loop reads CASSLGTRGPYYEQYF. CDR3 DNA sequence: TGTGCCAGCAGTTTAGGGACCAGGGGGCCCTACTACGAGCAGTACTTC.

In its sample, this clonotype was seen a few times. This chain joins TRBV4-3 and TRBJ2-3; 8 bases are shared with TRBD2. The J segment lost 1 base and the V segment lost 4 bases, leaving 13 bases of the junction unmatched. The V gene's germline CDR1 is LGHNA and CDR2 YSLEER. There are 18 residues in the CDR3. The CDR3 nucleotides read TGCGCCAGCAGCCGAGATCGGGTTAGCGGGGCTGGCACAGATACGCAGTATTTT. It encodes CASSRDRVSGAGTDTQYF.

This clonotype was picked up a small number of times. CDR3 region: CASSAHYDFADTQYF. The CDR3 region has the DNA TGTGCCAGCAGCGCCCACTACGACTTCGCAGATACGCAGTATTTT. The chain couples TRBV9 to TRBJ2-3; no reliable D call. CDR3 length: 15 amino acids. CDR1 and CDR2 from the germline V gene are SGDLS and YYNGEE. V lost 3 bases and J 4 bases, leaving 15 bases between the germline ends.

There are a few counts of this clonotype. The rearrangement joins TRBV29-1 to TRBJ2-1; 11 bases are a match to TRBD2. The J call could be wrong; TRBJ2-7 is a better fit for the DNA end. The CDR3 is 14 residues long. Germline CDR1 SQVTM, CDR2 ANQGSEA. CDR3 loop: CSVGGLAEYNEQYF. In nucleotides, the CDR3 is TGCAGCGTTGGGGGACTAGCGGAGTACAATGAGCAGTACTTC.

This clonotype was detected a few times. The chain links TRBV7-2 to TRBJ2-7; D gene uncertain. Trimming took off 4 bases at V and 3 bases at J, with 10 bases between the two ends. This CDR3 comprises 13 residues. The V gene's germline CDR1 is SGHTA and CDR2 FQGNSA. CDR3: CASSSVSHYEQYF. Written as DNA, the CDR3 is TGTGCCAGCAGCTCAGTAAGTCACTACGAGCAGTACTTC.

This clonotype occurred a few times. The chain uses TRBV7-2 and TRBJ2-7; 10 bases agree with TRBD2. This CDR3 has 15 residues. Trimming cost V 0 bases and J 5 bases; bases outside gene matches: 4. Germline loops: CDR1 SGHTA, CDR2 FQGNSA. The CDR3 DNA follows: TGTGCCAGCAGCTTAGCACTAGCGGGAAAACACGAGCAGTACTTC. Residues: CASSLALAGKHEQYF.

V is TRBV20-1 and J is TRBJ1-5; D might be TRBD1 (5 bases). There are 14 residues in the CDR3. From germline, CDR1 is DFQATT and CDR2 SNEGSKA (reference sequence). V was shortened by 3 bases and J by 6 bases, with 15 bases between the two germline ends. This CDR3 is CSASPRADRQPQHF. The CDR3, as DNA: TGCAGTGCTAGTCCCAGGGCGGATCGTCAGCCCCAGCATTTT.

This clonotype was counted between two and nine times. V usage is TRBV20-1 and J usage is TRBJ1-1; D is ambiguous. There are 18 residues in the CDR3. The germline V and J ends were trimmed by 0 bases and 5 bases, with 25 bases remaining between them. Germline CDR1 DFQATT, CDR2 SNEGSKA (reference sequence). The CDR3 region has the DNA TGCAGTGCTAGAGACCACCGAAATATGGGTTTGGGAGGAACTGAAGCTTTCTTT. As protein: CSARDHRNMGLGGTEAFF.

This chain connects TRBV20-1 to TRBJ1-1; D is uncertain. The length of the CDR3 is 12 residues. The germline V gene has CDR1 DFQATT and CDR2 SNEGSKA (reference sequence). V was pared by 3 bases and J by 4 bases, with 9 bases between. The CDR3 region is CSASWQLTEAFF. The CDR3 nucleotides read TGCAGTGCTAGCTGGCAGCTCACTGAAGCTTTCTTT.

The rearrangement uses TRBV3-1 and TRBJ2-5, with 8 nucleotides matching TRBD2. Trimming cost V 4 bases and J 1 base; bases outside gene matches: 8. Germline values: CDR1 LGHDT, CDR2 YNNKEL (reference sequence). This CDR3 comprises 16 residues. As DNA, the CDR3 is TGTGCCAGCAGCCGGGGGGAGCGGGAGAGCCAAGAGACCCAGTACTTC. As protein: CASSRGERESQETQYF.

Worth noting for this clonotype: At one boundary the junction diverges from the germline segment, which might be a read error. This rearrangement joins TRBV20-1 to TRBJ2-1, with 7 positions matching TRBD1. Germline loops: CDR1 DFQATT, CDR2 SNEGSKA (reference sequence). The CDR3 loop spans 15 amino acids. The CDR3 DNA reads TGCAGTGCTATCCATCCGGGACAGAACTACAGTGAGCAGTTCTTC. As protein: CSAIHPGQNYSEQFF.

This clonotype was observed a few times. The chain is built from TRBV28 and TRBJ2-1, with 7 bases aligning to TRBD1. CDR3 length: 11 residues. Germline CDR1 MDHEN, CDR2 SYDVKM. With V trimmed by 6 bases and J by 13 bases, 6 bases remained unmatched. The CDR3: CASSLRDSQFF. CDR3 DNA: TGTGCCAGCAGCTTGAGGGACAGTCAGTTCTTC.

The V gene is TRBV7-9, the J gene TRBJ1-2, with no clear D. Trimming shortened V by 2 bases and J by 4 bases, and 17 bases separated the two germline ends. The CDR3 sequence is 16 residues long. Germline CDR1 is SEHNR and CDR2 is FQNEAQ (reference sequence). Here the CDR3 DNA reads TGTGCCAGCAGCTTATCTTCTCCCCGGGCCAGCTATGGCTACACCTTC. Its translation is CASSLSSPRASYGYTF. The full variable domain, rest sourced from reference TRBV7-9 and TRBJ1-2, is DTGVSQNPRHKITKRGQNVTFRCDPISEHNRLYWYRQTLGQGPEFLTYFQNEAQLEKSRLLSDRFSAERPKGSFSTLEIQRTEQGDSAMYLCASSLSSPRASYGYTFGSGTRLTVV.

V and J are TRBV24-1 and TRBJ2-2; D is possibly TRBD1 (6 bases). This CDR3 spans 16 amino acids. Germline assignment: CDR1 KGHDR and CDR2 SFDVKD. V was cut by 3 bases and J by 2 bases, with 12 bases left in between. The chain's CDR3 is CATSDPRTANTGELFF. CDR3 nucleotides: TGTGCCACCAGTGATCCCCGGACAGCAAACACCGGGGAGCTGTTTTTT.

This clonotype has only a few counts. J is TRBJ2-3 and V is TRBV6-5, with 12 bases lining up with TRBD2. V dropped 10 bases and J dropped 2; count of bases not matched to a gene: 4. This CDR3 contains 14 residues. Germline values: CDR1 MNHEY, CDR2 SVGAGI. The CDR3, as DNA: TGTGCCACCCGACTAGCGGGGGCCACAGATACGCAGTATTTT. This translates into CATRLAGATDTQYF.

The V gene is TRBV12-3 or TRBV12-4, the J gene TRBJ1-3; 7 positions match TRBD1. The CDR3 extends over 13 amino acids. V was clipped by 6 bases and J by 4 bases; unmatched bases: 3. The CDR3 sequence is CASRRGPGNTIYF. The CDR3 DNA is TGTGCCAGCAGGAGGGGGCCCGGAAACACCATATATTTT.

This clonotype has just a few counts. V and J are TRBV6-1 and TRBJ2-3, with D possibly TRBD2 on 5 matching bases. This CDR3 has 13 amino acids. Germline-derived CDR1 and CDR2 are MNHNS and SASEGT. Trimming took 8 bases from V and 2 from J, leaving 11 bases between them. The CDR3 loop reads CASEGRNTDTQYF. The CDR3 DNA sequence: TGTGCCAGCGAGGGCAGGAACACAGATACGCAGTATTTT.